The T cell receptor (beta chain) described here comes from a study of radiation and T cells in renal cell carcinoma. The CDR3 totals 11 residues. Germline loops: CDR1 PRHDT, CDR2 FYEKMQ (reference sequence). Deletions cut 3 bases from V and 5 bases from J, with 4 bases between. This table comes from immunoSEQ multiplex PCR, and its TCRdb copy is limited to in-frame clones, with some not included. The sample holds approximately 140,000 clones, less than 90% seen once. Time point given: baseline pretreatment blood. Specified treatment: 15 Gy SBRT to primary tumor, nephrectomy 4 weeks later. Radiation-treated patients gave blood at baseline, week 2 and week 4.

The receptor's source is a woman between 45 and 60 years old with renal cell carcinoma. This specimen consisted of blood, obtained from a patient whose treatment included radiotherapy and nephrectomy. The V and J genes are TRBV13 and TRBJ2-5; D uncertain. This CDR3 reads CASSFGETQYF. CDR3 DNA sequence: TGTGCCAGCAGCTTTGGGGAGACCCAGTACTTC.